This entry lists 27 T cell receptor beta chains sequenced from one sample in a study of pediatric ulcerative colitis. Produced via immunoSEQ multiplex PCR; TCRdb's table is partial and in-frame only. The sample has tens of thousands of clones, around 80% seen once. Sequenced material: blood. The source is a boy aged 5-17 years with moderate ulcerative colitis.

This clone was seen more than once but under ten times. The chain carries TRBV10-3 and TRBJ1-2; 7 bases line up with TRBD1. Germline lookup yields CDR1 ENHRY and CDR2 SYGVKD. J gave up 4 bases and V 8 bases, and 7 bases lay outside the gene matches. The length of the CDR3 is 13 residues. The DNA of the CDR3 is TGTGCCATCTCGACAGGGCAGGCCTATGGCTACACCTTC. Translating it yields CAISTGQAYGYTF.

This chain links TRBV19 with TRBJ2-7; perhaps D is TRBD1 or TRBD2 (5 bases each). The V end lost 4 bases, the J end lost 1 base, and 11 bases lay between the germline ends. The CDR3 contains 14 residues. Germline CDR1 LNHDA, CDR2 SQIVND (reference sequence). The DNA for the CDR3 is TGTGCCAGTAGTACGACGGGACCATCCTACGAGCAGTACTTC. Its translation is CASSTTGPSYEQYF.

This clone appeared once. The chain has TRBV21-1 and TRBJ2-7; the table calls TRBD2, which could not be checked here. TRBV21-1 is tagged as a pseudogene. This CDR3 has 16 amino acids. The CDR3 DNA sequence: TGTGCCAGCAGCAAAGAAGCGGGGGGGCGGTACTACGAGCAGTACTTC. Its translation: CASSKEAGGRYYEQYF.

The chain recombines TRBV25-1 with TRBJ1-2; TRBD1 agrees at 9 bases. The CDR3 loop spans 15 amino acids. V lost 3 bases and J lost 2; bases outside the gene matches: 4. Germline values: CDR1 MGHDK, CDR2 SYGVNS. The CDR3 region has the DNA TGTGCCAGCAGTGACCCGGGACAGGGCAACTATGGCTACACCTTC. Its translation: CASSDPGQGNYGYTF.

The rearrangement uses TRBV5-6 and TRBJ1-2, with D possibly matching TRBD1 (5 bases). Per the germline V gene, CDR1 is SGHDT and CDR2 is YYEEEE. V dropped 3 bases and J dropped 7 bases, with 22 bases sitting between them. CDR3 length equals 16 residues. In DNA form, the CDR3 reads TGTGCCAGCAGCTCCCACCCAGGGACCCCAGCGAGTGGCTACACCTTC. Translating gives CASSSHPGTPASGYTF.

The rearrangement links TRBV7-9 to TRBJ2-7; D remains ambiguous. V lost 0 bases and J 9 bases, leaving 12 bases between the germline ends. There are 13 residues in the CDR3. In germline, CDR1 is SEHNR, CDR2 FQNEAQ (reference sequence). CDR3 region: CASSLAFLSGQYF. CDR3 bases: TGTGCCAGCAGCTTAGCGTTTTTATCTGGGCAGTACTTC.

In this sample, this clone turned up once. J is TRBJ2-3 and V is TRBV5-1, with D perhaps TRBD1 (7 bases). This CDR3 has 16 amino acids. CDR1 and CDR2 (germline): SGHRS, YFSETQ. V dropped 3 bases and J dropped 2 bases, with 16 bases sitting between them. This CDR3 reads CASSWGDSPTTDTQYF. In DNA form, the CDR3 reads TGCGCCAGCAGCTGGGGGGACAGTCCCACCACAGATACGCAGTATTTT.

The V and J genes are TRBV5-4 and TRBJ1-2, with D perhaps matching TRBD1 (6 bases). This CDR3 is 14 amino acids long. V lost 0 bases to trimming and J lost 4 bases, with 10 bases between them. Germline CDR1 is SGHNT and CDR2 is YYREEE (reference sequence). Written as DNA, the CDR3 is TGTGCCAGCAGCTTGGACAGGGTTACCTATGGCTACACCTTC. Translating it yields CASSLDRVTYGYTF.

This clone occurred a few times. The chain carries TRBV19 and TRBJ1-5; 9 bases agree with TRBD1. The CDR3 has 14 residues. From germline, CDR1 is LNHDA and CDR2 SQIVND (reference sequence). The trim removed 10 bases at V and 5 bases at J, leaving 9 bases unmatched. The CDR3 here is CATCTGGSYQPQHF. CDR3 nucleotide sequence: TGTGCCACCTGCACAGGGGGCTCGTATCAGCCCCAGCATTTT.

This clone has just a few counts. This chain connects TRBV6-5 to TRBJ1-2; D is undetermined. The CDR3 has 15 residues. Per germline, CDR1 MNHEY and CDR2 SVGAGI. The V gene lost 2 bases and the J gene lost 3 bases, with 13 bases spanning the gap. The CDR3: CASSYVGSNDYGYTF. In nucleotides, the CDR3 is TGTGCCAGCAGTTACGTGGGGAGCAACGACTATGGCTACACCTTC.

This clone has just one count. J is TRBJ2-3 and V is TRBV7-2; D is ambiguous. Germline V lookup: CDR1 SGHTA, CDR2 FQGNSA. This CDR3 comprises 14 residues. Trimming cost V 3 bases and J 2 bases, with 9 bases left between them. As DNA, the CDR3 is TGTGCCAGCAGCTTCAGAATGACCACAGATACGCAGTATTTT. It codes for CASSFRMTTDTQYF.

The J gene is TRBJ1-5, the V gene TRBV12-5, with unresolved D. The CDR3 loop spans 16 amino acids. The germline V gene has CDR1 LGHNT and CDR2 FRNRAP. Trimming left V 0 bases short and J 0 bases short, with 9 bases between. The CDR3 loop reads CASGLVLHNSNQPQHF. CDR3 DNA sequence: TGTGCTAGTGGTTTGGTTCTACACAATAGCAATCAGCCCCAGCATTTT.

This chain uses TRBV30 with TRBJ1-2; 9 bases agree with TRBD1. Germline V gene sequence: CDR1 GTSNPN, CDR2 SVGIG (reference sequence). With V trimmed by 2 bases and J by 6 bases, 4 bases remained unmatched. This CDR3 region has 13 residues. CDR3 in DNA: TGTGCCTGGAGTTCGTGGACAGGGGATGGCTACACCTTC. As protein: CAWSSWTGDGYTF.

This chain joins TRBV19 and TRBJ1-2; possibly TRBD1 for D (5 bases). Germline V gene sequence: CDR1 LNHDA, CDR2 SQIVND (reference sequence). The CDR3 length is 14 residues. V was shortened by 3 bases and J by 4 bases, with 12 bases between the two germline ends. This chain's CDR3 is CASSIGGLSYGYTF. The CDR3 region has the DNA TGTGCCAGTAGTATTGGGGGATTGAGCTATGGCTACACCTTC.

This chain connects TRBV5-1 to TRBJ1-1; D possibly corresponds to TRBD1 (6 bases). V dropped 4 bases and J dropped 4 bases, with 17 bases sitting between them. This CDR3 has 15 amino acids. The germline CDR1 and CDR2 sequences are SGHRS and YFSETQ. CDR3 protein: CASSVRGALVTEAFF. For the CDR3, the DNA is TGCGCCAGCAGCGTTCGGGGGGCGTTGGTCACTGAAGCTTTCTTT.

The rearrangement uses TRBV7-3 and TRBJ2-7; 10 nucleotides match TRBD2. The junction had 13 bases not matched to a gene; V was cut back by 1 base and J by 4 bases. The CDR3 contains 18 residues. Germline loops: CDR1 SGHTA, CDR2 FQGTGA. The CDR3 region has the DNA TGTGCCAGCAGCTTAAACCCTCTTCTAGCGGGAGAGAGGTACGAGCAGTACTTC. It specifies CASSLNPLLAGERYEQYF.

This chain uses TRBV5-1 with TRBJ2-2, with D perhaps TRBD2 (6 bases). The germline V gene encodes CDR1 SGHRS and CDR2 YFSETQ. This CDR3 is 17 amino acids long. Trimming took 4 bases from V and 1 from J, leaving 17 bases between them. Here the CDR3 reads CASSIGGVLVNTGELFF. CDR3 sequence (DNA): TGCGCCAGCAGCATCGGAGGGGTTTTAGTGAACACCGGGGAGCTGTTTTTT.

In the case of this clone: Additional DNA sequences in this sample encode the identical CDR3. V usage is TRBV20-1 and J usage is TRBJ2-7, with D tentatively TRBD1 or TRBD2 (5 bases each). The germline V gene has CDR1 DFQATT and CDR2 SNEGSKA (reference sequence). The CDR3 is 11 amino acids. V was trimmed by 6 bases and J by 3 bases, leaving 9 bases between them. The CDR3 reads CSAGTGYEQYF. The CDR3 DNA sequence: TGCAGTGCCGGGACCGGCTACGAGCAGTACTTC.

The chain has TRBV7-8 and TRBJ1-5; D may be TRBD1 (6 bases). From germline, CDR1 is SGHVS and CDR2 FQNEAQ. With 5 bases removed from V and 7 bases from J, the gap between germline ends came to 21 bases. CDR3 size: 16 residues. The CDR3, as DNA: TGTGCCAGCAGCGCGTACTCAGGGGCCAGGGGACAGCCCCAGCATTTT. Translated: CASSAYSGARGQPQHF.

The chain couples TRBV7-6 to TRBJ1-4; perhaps TRBD1 as D (5 bases). This CDR3 is 14 amino acids long. Between the trimmed V and J ends, which lost 5 bases and 8 bases, there was a span of 15 bases. The germline gives CDR1 SGHVS, CDR2 FNYEAQ. This CDR3 is CASSLEGPWEKLFF. The CDR3 DNA follows: TGTGCCAGCAGCCTTGAGGGGCCGTGGGAAAAACTGTTTTTT.

J is TRBJ2-7 and V is TRBV7-2; 12 positions agree with TRBD1. J gave up 7 bases and V 5 bases, and 6 bases lay outside the gene matches. Germline V gene sequence: CDR1 SGHTA, CDR2 FQGNSA. The CDR3 contains 14 residues. CDR3 protein: CASSLGTGGVEQYF. DNA of the CDR3: TGTGCCAGCAGCCTCGGGACAGGGGGCGTGGAGCAGTACTTC. Full variable domain (outside the CDR3, taken from reference TRBV7-2 and TRBJ2-7): GAGVSQSPSNKVTEKGKDVELRCDPISGHTALYWYRQSLGQGLEFLIYFQGNSAPDKSGLPSDRFSAERTGGSVSTLTIQRTQQEDSAVYLCASSLGTGGVEQYFGPGTRLTVT.

This sequence joins TRBV5-1 and TRBJ1-3; no definite D call. This CDR3 is built from 13 residues. The germline V gene has CDR1 SGHRS and CDR2 YFSETQ. V shed 0 bases and J shed 0 bases, with 1 base lying between them. This CDR3 is CASSLGSGNTIYF. DNA of the CDR3: TGCGCCAGCAGCTTGGGCTCTGGAAACACCATATATTTT.

The gene calls are TRBV7-2 and TRBJ1-6, with D perhaps matching TRBD1 (6 bases). Trimming left V 2 bases short and J 8 bases short, with 13 bases between. The CDR3 is 15 amino acids. CDR1 is SGHTA, CDR2 FQGNSA, per germline. CDR3 coding DNA: TGTGCCAGCAGCTTATGGGGGGCCGGGGATTCACCCCTCCACTTT. This gives the protein CASSLWGAGDSPLHF. The full variable domain, completed using reference TRBV7-2 and TRBJ1-6, is GAGVSQSPSNKVTEKGKDVELRCDPISGHTALYWYRQSLGQGLEFLIYFQGNSAPDKSGLPSDRFSAERTGGSVSTLTIQRTQQEDSAVYLCASSLWGAGDSPLHFGNGTRLTVT.

This clone was observed a few times. This chain links TRBV19 with TRBJ1-4; 7 bases align to TRBD1. Germline V gene sequence: CDR1 LNHDA, CDR2 SQIVND (reference sequence). Germline trimming cut 5 bases from V and 13 bases from J; bases unmatched to any gene: 7. This CDR3 region has 12 residues. CDR3 protein: CASSETGRGLFF. The CDR3 DNA reads as TGTGCCAGTAGTGAGACAGGGCGGGGACTGTTTTTT.

The chain recombines TRBV25-1 with TRBJ2-3, with D perhaps TRBD1 (5 bases). V lost 6 bases and J lost 3, with 10 bases in between. Germline CDR1 MGHDK, CDR2 SYGVNS. The CDR3 extends over 13 amino acids. In DNA, the CDR3 is TGTGCCAGCAGCCAGGGTGTAACAGATACGCAGTATTTT. It codes for CASSQGVTDTQYF.

This clone has a handful of counts. The V call is TRBV18, the J call TRBJ2-7; D may correspond to TRBD1 or TRBD2 (5 bases each). In germline, CDR1 is KGHSH, CDR2 LQKENI. V gave up 5 bases and J gave up 2 bases, with 13 bases separating them. This CDR3 comprises 14 residues. The CDR3: CASSGDVPPYEQYF. The DNA for the CDR3 is TGTGCCAGCTCAGGGGACGTACCCCCCTACGAGCAGTACTTC. Complete variable domain (other parts from reference TRBV18 and TRBJ2-7): NAGVMQNPRHLVRRRGQEARLRCSPMKGHSHVYWYRQLPEEGLKFMVYLQKENIIDESGMPKERFSAEFPKEGPSILRIQQVVRGDSAAYFCASSGDVPPYEQYFGPGTRLTVT.

J is TRBJ2-7 and V is TRBV7-5; the D call of TRBD1 is as the table states it, not checked on the DNA. TRBV7-5 is listed as a pseudogene. The CDR3 contains 17 residues. In DNA form, the CDR3 reads TGTGTCAGAAGTTGTGACGGACAGGTTGACATCTCCTACGAGCAGTACTTC. Residues: CVRSCDGQVDISYEQYF.